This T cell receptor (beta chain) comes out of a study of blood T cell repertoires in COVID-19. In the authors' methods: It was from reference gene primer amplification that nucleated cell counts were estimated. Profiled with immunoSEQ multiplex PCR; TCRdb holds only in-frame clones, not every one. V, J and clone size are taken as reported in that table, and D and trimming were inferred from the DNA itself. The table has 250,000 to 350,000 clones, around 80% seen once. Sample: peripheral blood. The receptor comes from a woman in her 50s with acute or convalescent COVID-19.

The CDR3 bases are TGTGCCAGCTTTCCCGGGGACTCGGAGAGTGAGCAGTTCTTC. It translates to CASFPGDSESEQFF. The rearrangement joins TRBV6-5 to TRBJ2-1; tentatively, D is TRBD2 (6 bases). Trimming removed 8 bases at V and 9 bases at J, with 20 bases between. Germline V gene data show CDR1 as MNHEY and CDR2 as SVGAGI. This CDR3 contains 14 residues.